This is a list of T cell receptor beta chains from one sample in a study of cytomegalovirus exposure and HLA in healthy donors. Profiling relied on immunoSEQ multiplex PCR, and the TCRdb table lists in-frame clones only, not all of them. Among 150,000 to 200,000 clones listed, about 72% were seen once. Sequencing used PBMCs. These receptors originate from a male donor in good health and CMV-seronegative. Both conserved end residues are part of each CDR3.

TRBV9,16,CASSVGPSAATYEQYF
TRBV13,15,CASSPGQGLGNEQFF
TRBV2,11,CASSERGTQYF
TRBV5-6,15,CASSSYGTADSPLHF
TRBV5-1,15,CASSLAGSGTDTQYF
TRBV30,13,CAWSVERNQPQHF
TRBV28,14,CASSLPGMNTEAFF
TRBV7-9,18,CASSARQGKFAGANVLTF
TRBV13,16,CASSHRAAGRPETQYF
TRBV4-2,13,CASSQDRGDEQFF
TRBV11-3,15,CASSLGTGHGNTIYF